A selection of T cell receptor beta chains follows, all from one sample in a study of blood T cell repertoires in COVID-19. Clones were sequenced by immunoSEQ multiplex PCR, and TCRdb holds only the in-frame ones, with some missing. The sample yields about 320,000 clones, around 80% seen once. Sequences were obtained from peripheral blood. Every receptor here comes from a woman in her fifties or sixties with acute or convalescent COVID-19. The conserved cysteine and the conserved F or W are not part of the CDR3 here. The order of the fields is D gene, clone size, V gene, CDR3 length, CDR3 protein. A D gene is named only where the DNA matches it firmly. Size tells how often a clone was seen (once, few, many) or the class of an expanded clone, and some rows leave it out.

>TRBD1|NA|TRBV18|12
ASSPGQPNQPQH
>NA|NA|TRBV30|12
AWGSGAPRDTQY
>NA|NA|TRBV9|10
ASSVDEDEAF
>NA|NA|TRBV12-5|10
ATVKNTGELF
>NA|NA|TRBV7-3|13
ASSLIRGQNSPLH
>TRBD2|NA|TRBV6-5|13
ASRIGTSGANEQF
>TRBD1|NA|TRBV5-1|15
ASSLTGGAGSGNTIY
>TRBD2|few|TRBV19|12
ASSRLAGSDEQY
>NA|NA|TRBV18|13
ASSSQPGREGEAF
>NA|NA|TRBV4-1|10
ASGRSREKLF
>TRBD1|NA|TRBV10-3|11
AAAGTGVTEAF
>NA|NA|TRBV4-1|14
ASSQRLGTPDEKLF
>NA|NA|TRBV5-8|14
ASSLGPQGTNEKLF
>TRBD1|few|TRBV28|13
ASSAPGTVNSPLH
>NA|NA|TRBV3-1/TRBV3-2|12
ASSQGDLRNEQF
>TRBD1|few|TRBV20-1|11
SASQGGGNTIY
>TRBD2|NA|TRBV2|12
ASNKRGPQETQY
>TRBD1|NA|TRBV18|12
ASSPRTGENGYT
>NA|NA|TRBV5-1|11
ASSLGPNTEAF
>TRBD1|NA|TRBV24-1|14
ATSDPARGPYNEQF
>TRBD1|NA|TRBV9|13
ASSVDRGNTGELF
>TRBD2|NA|TRBV5-4|16
ASSWGGRAGDSYNEQF
>TRBD1|NA|TRBV19|13
ASSMGQGLNEKLF
>NA|NA|TRBV19|15
ASSIDPLAEGGETQY
>NA|NA|TRBV5-1|11
ASSFTGNTEAF
>NA|NA|TRBV18|11
ASSREDRGGYT
>TRBD2|NA|TRBV24-1|14
ATSAGTSGAQETQY